A selection of T cell receptor beta chains follows, all from one sample in a study of regulatory T cells in long-lasting Graves disease. TCRdb recomputed calls from the multiplex PCR reads with MiXCR, one row per CDR3 protein. The sample consists of some 250,000 distinct CDR3 sequences, over 20% of them appearing once. The input for sequencing was peripheral blood mononuclear cells (PBMCs), taken at new diagnosis, from a patient treated with antithyroid drugs. The receptor source for this set is a female donor with Graves disease. Each CDR3 is given with its conserved first and last residue. A D gene is named only where the DNA matches it firmly. Only part of the rows carry a size: once, few, many, or a class if the clone is expanded.

size	D	J	V	DNA	CDR3
many	-	TRBJ1-6	TRBV24-1	TGTGCCACCAGTGCGACGGGGGAGGGGTCACCCCTCCACTTT	CATSATGEGSPLHF
many	TRBD2	TRBJ2-5	TRBV24-1	TGTGCCACCAGTCGGGCTAGCGGGCCTCAAGAGACCCAGTACTTC	CATSRASGPQETQYF
many	TRBD1	TRBJ2-1	TRBV4-2	TGTGCCAGCAGCCCCCGGACAGGGTGGAATGAGCAGTTCTTC	CASSPRTGWNEQFF
many	-	TRBJ1-2	TRBV2	TGTGCCAGCAGTCCCAGGGTAATAAACTATGGCTACACCTTC	CASSPRVINYGYTF
few	-	TRBJ1-6	TRBV6-9	TGTGCCAGCAGTTACTACGGTCTGCTCCACTTT	CASSYYGLLHF
-	-	TRBJ1-1	TRBV19	TGTGCCAGTAGAGGGCACGGGGCCTACACTGAAGCTTTCTTT	CASRGHGAYTEAFF
many	TRBD2	TRBJ2-3	TRBV20-1	TGCAGTGCTACGCCAGCGGGGCGCACCGTAGATACGCAGTATTTT	CSATPAGRTVDTQYF
many	TRBD1	TRBJ2-3	TRBV5-5	TGTGCCAGCAGCCTACGACAGGGGGCGGTCACAGATACGCAGTATTTT	CASSLRQGAVTDTQYF
few	-	TRBJ1-1	TRBV7-2	TGTGCCAGCAGCCCCCGCCCTGGGGGCGGGACTGAAGCTTTCTTT	CASSPRPGGGTEAFF
many	TRBD1	TRBJ1-1	TRBV6-1	TGTGCCAGCAGAAAGGGGGCCGGGGCGAACACTGAAGCTTTCTTT	CASRKGAGANTEAFF
few	-	TRBJ2-7	TRBV7-2	TGTGCCAGCAGCTCTTTACGACTCCAGTACTTC	CASSSLRLQYF
many	-	TRBJ1-1	TRBV20-1	TGCAGTGCTAGTGGGGGGGTGTGGGCTTTCTTT	CSASGGVWAFF
many	TRBD1	TRBJ2-7	TRBV20-1	TGCAGTGGGAGGACAGGGGTATACGAGCAGTACTTC	CSGRTGVYEQYF
many	TRBD2	TRBJ2-5	TRBV4-1	TGCGCCAGCAGCCTAGCTGTGGGGGGGGTTCCAGAGACCCAGTACTTC	CASSLAVGGVPETQYF
many	-	TRBJ2-7	TRBV11-2	TGTGCCAGCAGCACCCCGGGAGTTTTCGAGCAGTACTTC	CASSTPGVFEQYF
many	-	TRBJ1-2	TRBV5-8	TGTGCCAGCAGACAACAGGTTATCAACTATGGCTACACCTTC	CASRQQVINYGYTF
many	-	TRBJ2-5	TRBV7-6	TGTGCCAGCAGCTCACACACGAATATGGAGACCCAGTACTTC	CASSSHTNMETQYF
-	TRBD2	TRBJ2-7	TRBV20-1	TGCAGTGCTAGTCTTTCGCGGGAGGGGGGGCCGGAGCAGTACTTC	CSASLSREGGPEQYF
many	-	TRBJ2-7	TRBV14	TGTGCCAGCAGCCACGGACGGGGAGCTGAGTACTTC	CASSHGRGAEYF
many	-	TRBJ2-3	TRBV11-3	TGTGCCAGCAGCTCCGAGCAGGGAGATACGCAGTATTTT	CASSSEQGDTQYF
many	-	TRBJ2-1	TRBV7-8	TGTGCCAGCAGCAAAGGGACCTACAATGAGCAGTTCTTC	CASSKGTYNEQFF
many	TRBD1	TRBJ2-7	TRBV3-1	TGTGCCAGCAGCCTCCGGGACAGGCACTACGAGCAGTACTTC	CASSLRDRHYEQYF
many	-	TRBJ1-2	TRBV7-2	TGTGCCAGCAGCTTAGAGGCTGGCTACACCTTC	CASSLEAGYTF
many	-	TRBJ2-5	TRBV6-2/TRBV6-3	TGTGCCAGCAGTTACGGCGCGGGAGAGACCCAGTACTTC	CASSYGAGETQYF
many	-	TRBJ2-5	TRBV20-1	TGCAGTGCTCCGCCACTATCACGAGAGACCCAGTACTTC	CSAPPLSRETQYF
many	TRBD2	TRBJ2-1	TRBV6-1	TGTGCCAGTTTCGCTGGGAGGGCCAATGAGCAGTTCTTC	CASFAGRANEQFF
many	-	TRBJ2-1	TRBV29-1	TGCAGCGTTGGGGCTTACAACAATGAGCAGTTCTTC	CSVGAYNNEQFF
many	-	TRBJ2-5	TRBV20-1	TGCAGTGCTAGAAAAGTGGGGGCCCAAGAGACCCAGTACTTC	CSARKVGAQETQYF
-	TRBD2	TRBJ2-5	TRBV7-3	TGTGCCAGCAGCTTAGTAGGGACTAGGGAGACCCAGTACTTC	CASSLVGTRETQYF
-	TRBD1	TRBJ1-5	TRBV7-2	TGTGCCAGCAGCTCGGGACAGTTTGGACAGCCCCAGCATTTT	CASSSGQFGQPQHF
few	-	TRBJ2-2	TRBV19	TGTGCCAGTAGTAATAGCGGGGAGCTGTTTTTT	CASSNSGELFF
-	-	TRBJ1-6	TRBV11-2	TGTGCCAGCAGCCCACAGGAAGGGTCCTATAATTCACCCCTCCACTTT	CASSPQEGSYNSPLHF
many	-	TRBJ1-5	TRBV20-1	TGCAGTGCTAGAGCCGGGACCTCGGGACAGCCCCAGCATTTT	CSARAGTSGQPQHF
-	TRBD1	TRBJ2-5	TRBV29-1	TGCAGCGGGGCGACAGGGGGCGGGGAGACCCAGTACTTC	CSGATGGGETQYF
few	-	TRBJ2-1	TRBV7-6	TGTGCCAGCAGCTTAGAGCCCCAAAAGCCGGCTAGCATTAGAAATGAGCAGTTCTTC	CASSLEPQKPASIRNEQFF
many	TRBD2	TRBJ2-7	TRBV3-1	TGTGCCAGCAGCCCGCTGCTACTAGCGGGAGTATCCGAGCAGTACTTC	CASSPLLLAGVSEQYF
many	TRBD2	TRBJ2-5	TRBV28	TGTGCCAGCAGTCACCCGACTAGCGGGGGGAGAGAGACCCAGTACTTC	CASSHPTSGGRETQYF
many	TRBD1	TRBJ1-2	TRBV24-1	TGTGCCACCAGTGAAGGGGACAGGAGACACTATGGCTACACCTTC	CATSEGDRRHYGYTF
many	-	TRBJ2-7	TRBV20-1	TGCAGTGCTAGCCGCGGGGAGATCGCACAGTACTTC	CSASRGEIAQYF
few	-	TRBJ1-5	TRBV6-4	TGTGCCAGCAGTGAGATTTTCAGCGGCAATCAGCCCCAGCATTTT	CASSEIFSGNQPQHF
-	-	TRBJ1-2	TRBV10-3	TGTGCCATCAGTTTAGGTGTCGGACCCTATGGCTACACCTTC	CAISLGVGPYGYTF
-	-	TRBJ2-7	TRBV7-2	TGTGCCAGCAGCCGGAGCGGAGCCCCCTCCTACGAGCAGTACTTC	CASSRSGAPSYEQYF